This is a list of T cell receptor beta chains from one sample in a study of OX40 agonist ivuxolimab in advanced cancers. The repertoire was sequenced with immunoSEQ multiplex PCR; TCRdb's copy has only in-frame clones and lacks some. The profile shows 55,000 to 65,000 clones, 70% to 90% of them singletons. The material sequenced was CD4+ or CD8+ T cells sorted from blood, taken in a trial of the OX40 agonist ivuxolimab. These receptors were taken from an adult with an advanced solid tumor such as melanoma, head and neck, liver or kidney cancer. Each CDR3 is given with its conserved first and last residue. D genes are given only for firm matches. A clone size is listed for some rows: how often the clone was seen (once, few, many), or a class if it is expanded.

>15|TRBJ2-5|TRBV11-2|.|.
CASSLSPGLRETQYF
TGTGCCAGCAGCTTATCTCCCGGCCTCCGGGAGACCCAGTACTTC
>15|TRBJ1-6|TRBV11-2|.|TRBD1
CASSQGGQGYSPLHF
TGTGCCAGCAGCCAAGGGGGACAGGGATATTCACCCCTCCACTTT
>14|TRBJ1-1|TRBV6-5|.|.
CASRKDFTNTEAFF
TGTGCCAGCAGGAAGGACTTTACGAACACTGAAGCTTTCTTT
>17|TRBJ2-1|TRBV5-1|.|.
CASSLGSGLSSYNEQFF
TGCGCCAGCAGCTTGGGTTCCGGATTGAGCTCCTACAATGAGCAGTTCTTC
>14|TRBJ2-4|TRBV4-1|once|TRBD1
CASSQTGALDIQYF
TGCGCCAGCAGCCAGACAGGGGCATTAGACATTCAGTACTTC
>14|TRBJ1-1|TRBV15|.|.
CATSRDRGYTEAFF
TGTGCCACCAGCAGAGATCGAGGGTACACTGAAGCTTTCTTT
>15|TRBJ2-2|TRBV7-7|.|.
CASSPWQGDRGELFF
TGTGCCAGCAGCCCCTGGCAGGGAGATCGCGGGGAGCTGTTTTTT
>16|TRBJ1-6|TRBV4-1|.|TRBD1
CASSQEGQGAISPLHF
TGCGCCAGCAGCCAAGAGGGACAGGGGGCAATTTCACCCCTCCACTTT
>12|TRBJ1-5|TRBV7-2|few|.
CASSNGYQPQHF
TGTGCCAGCAGCAACGGCTACCAGCCCCAGCATTTT
>15|TRBJ1-1|TRBV5-6|.|.
CASSPDSSPRAEAFF
TGTGCCAGCAGCCCGGACAGTTCTCCTCGCGCTGAAGCTTTCTTT
>15|TRBJ1-1|TRBV2|.|.
CASGRLPGRTFEAFF
TGTGCCAGCGGGAGGCTACCGGGACGCACCTTTGAAGCTTTCTTT
>17|TRBJ2-7|TRBV21-1|once|.
CASGKGNFSDGYYEQYF
TGTGCCAGCGGCAAAGGAAACTTCTCAGACGGATACTACGAGCAGTACTTC
>11|TRBJ1-1|TRBV20-1|.|.
CSAAGEAEAFF
TGCAGTGCTGCTGGGGAGGCTGAAGCTTTCTTT
>16|TRBJ1-1|TRBV5-4|.|.
CASSSRAMPMNTEAFF
TGTGCCAGCAGCTCCCGTGCGATGCCAATGAACACTGAAGCTTTCTTT
>16|TRBJ2-1|TRBV9|.|.
CASSGEGGSSYNEQFF
TGTGCCAGCAGCGGAGAGGGGGGATCCTCCTACAATGAGCAGTTCTTC
>13|TRBJ1-6|TRBV21-1|.|.
CASRQGWNSPLHF
TGTGCCAGTCGACAGGGGTGGAATTCACCCCTCCACTTT
>17|TRBJ2-2|TRBV9|.|TRBD2
CASSSGLAGANTGELFF
TGTGCCAGCAGCTCCGGACTAGCGGGGGCGAACACCGGGGAGCTGTTTTTT
>14|TRBJ1-2|TRBV7-2|.|.
CASSFVGDLYGYTF
TGTGCCAGCAGCTTTGTAGGGGATCTCTATGGCTACACCTTC
>15|TRBJ1-6|TRBV4-3|.|TRBD1
CASSQVGTGNSPLHF
TGCGCCAGCAGCCAAGTCGGGACAGGGAATTCACCCCTCCACTTT